The sequence of this TCR beta chain was determined in a study of T cell repertoires in cytomegalovirus infection. Study-level background: It can be stated that public TCR beta signatures indicated CMV infection as well as a matching HLA type. Study results and caveats: Dominating the ex vivo response were TCR beta clonotypes that were CMV-specific and HLA-C-restricted.

The CDR3 covers 15 residues. Germline V gene data show CDR1 as DFQATT and CDR2 as SNEGSKA (reference sequence). Trimming shortened V by 3 bases and J by 2 bases, and 14 bases separated the two germline ends. This clonotype was observed a handful of times. The antigen is unknown. TCRdb redid the calling of the reads with MiXCR, one entry per CDR3 protein. The data show around 630,000 distinct CDR3 sequences, 20% to 25% seen once. The V call is TRBV20-1, the J call TRBJ2-1, with D perhaps matching TRBD2 (6 bases). What was sequenced was CD8+ T cells from PBMCs. The TCR sequence derives from a human donor in good health (CMV status not recorded). Some clones in this sample may be carry-over from other donors' samples. CDR3 DNA: TGCAGTGCTAGTTCCCGCGGGGTCCCCTACAATGAGCAGTTCTTC. Translation: CSASSRGVPYNEQFF.